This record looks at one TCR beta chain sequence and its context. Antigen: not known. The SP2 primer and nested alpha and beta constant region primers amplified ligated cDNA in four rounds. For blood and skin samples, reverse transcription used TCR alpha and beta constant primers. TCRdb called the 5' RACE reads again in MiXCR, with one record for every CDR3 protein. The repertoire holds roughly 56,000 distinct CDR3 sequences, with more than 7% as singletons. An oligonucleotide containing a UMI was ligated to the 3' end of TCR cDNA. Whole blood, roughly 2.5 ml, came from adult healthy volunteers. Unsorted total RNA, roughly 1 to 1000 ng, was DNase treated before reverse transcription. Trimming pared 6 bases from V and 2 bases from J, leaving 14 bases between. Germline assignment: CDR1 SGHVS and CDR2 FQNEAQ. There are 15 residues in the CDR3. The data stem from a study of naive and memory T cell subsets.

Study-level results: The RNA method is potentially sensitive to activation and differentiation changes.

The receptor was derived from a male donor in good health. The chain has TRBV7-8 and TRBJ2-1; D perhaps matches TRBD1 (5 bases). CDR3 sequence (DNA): TGTGCCAGCAGTGGGGCCCAAGTAGCCTACAATGAGCAGTTCTTC. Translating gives CASSGAQVAYNEQFF.